This entry lists 31 T cell receptor beta chains sequenced from one sample in a study of identical twins. TCRdb re-called the 5' RACE reads through MiXCR, storing one row per CDR3 protein. The profile shows 1.5 million to 2 million distinct CDR3 sequences, about 32% of them singletons. The specimen sequenced was cord blood. These receptors were collected from a newborn girl in good health.

Note on this clonotype: A much larger clone lies a single base off, so this may be a read error. This chain uses TRBV12-3 or TRBV12-4 with TRBJ2-7, with a possible D match to TRBD2 (5 bases). This CDR3 contains 12 residues. V lost 8 bases and J lost 0, with 8 bases in between. The CDR3 DNA sequence: TGTGCCAGCGGGGAGAGCTCCTACGAGCAGTACTTC. This codes for CASGESSYEQYF.

The chain's CDR3 is CASSEPGTGPEQYF. Here the CDR3 DNA reads TGTGCCAGCAGTGAACCGGGGACAGGTCCCGAGCAGTACTTC. The rearrangement links TRBV2 to TRBJ2-7; 8 bases are a match to TRBD1. This CDR3 is 14 amino acids long. The J segment lost 6 bases and the V segment lost 2 bases, leaving 6 bases of the junction unmatched. The V gene's germline CDR1 is SNHLY and CDR2 FYNNEI.

This clonotype has just a few counts. The chain employs TRBV6-1 and TRBJ2-1; 9 nucleotides agree with TRBD2. CDR1 is MNHNS and CDR2 is SASEGT in the germline V gene. V shed 6 bases, J shed 0 bases, and the junction held 3 bases outside the gene matches. The CDR3 loop spans 15 amino acids. This chain's CDR3 is CASRTTSGSYNEQFF. The CDR3 DNA reads TGTGCCAGCAGAACGACTAGCGGCTCCTACAATGAGCAGTTCTTC.

This clonotype was detected many times. J is TRBJ2-3 and V is TRBV4-1; no clear D gene. Germline CDR1 is MGHRA and CDR2 is YSYEKL. Trimming removed 1 base at V and 2 bases at J, with 7 bases between. The CDR3 is 14 residues long. CDR3 amino acids: CASSQGRLTDTQYF. The CDR3 coding sequence is TGCGCCAGCAGCCAAGGACGACTCACAGATACGCAGTATTTT.

On this clonotype: A read error may explain this, as a much larger clone is one base away. The chain uses TRBV5-1 and TRBJ2-1; D gene uncertain. The CDR3 is 14 residues long. The germline gives CDR1 SGHRS, CDR2 YFSETQ. V lost 3 bases to trimming and J lost 5 bases, with 12 bases between them. The CDR3 coding sequence is TGCGCCAGCAGCTCTGGGTCTCGAAACAATGAGCAGTTCTTC. Translated, it gives CASSSGSRNNEQFF.

The chain couples TRBV12-3 or TRBV12-4 to TRBJ1-1, with D maybe TRBD1 (6 bases). V gave up 3 bases and J gave up 7 bases, with 12 bases separating them. The CDR3 has 13 amino acids. In nucleotides, the CDR3 is TGTGCCAGCAGTTTTTACAGGGAGGGTGAAGCTTTCTTT. As protein: CASSFYREGEAFF.

The CDR3 loop is CASSLGLAERQETQYF. The DNA of the CDR3 is TGCGCCAGCAGCTTGGGACTAGCGGAGAGACAAGAGACCCAGTACTTC. The rearrangement uses TRBV5-1 and TRBJ2-5; TRBD2 aligns across 9 bases. The J segment lost 2 bases and the V segment lost 0 bases, leaving 5 bases of the junction unmatched. CDR1 is SGHRS and CDR2 is YFSETQ in the germline V gene. The CDR3 consists of 16 residues.

V is TRBV25-1 and J is TRBJ2-7; D is possibly TRBD1 or TRBD2 (5 bases each). The DNA end lines up better with TRBJ2-4; the J call may be wrong. The germline CDR1 and CDR2 sequences are MGHDK and SYGVNS. The CDR3 totals 14 residues. The CDR3 here is CASSVRDGSGIQYF. As DNA, the CDR3 is TGTGCCAGCAGTGTCCGGGACGGGTCTGGCATTCAGTACTTC.

This clonotype was picked up a small number of times. This sequence joins TRBV29-1 and TRBJ2-1, with 13 bases lining up with TRBD2. The CDR3 length is 15 residues. Per germline, CDR1 SQVTM and CDR2 ANQGSEA. V was clipped by 6 bases and J by 2 bases; unmatched bases: 4. CDR3 sequence: CSVGLAGVPYNEQFF. DNA of the CDR3: TGCAGCGTCGGACTAGCGGGAGTACCCTACAATGAGCAGTTCTTC.

The gene calls are TRBV15 and TRBJ1-2; D gene ambiguous. Germline V gene sequence: CDR1 LNHNV, CDR2 YYDKDF (reference sequence). V lost 0 bases to trimming and J lost 0 bases, with 11 bases between them. This CDR3 is 16 amino acids long. The CDR3 protein is CATSRDRWSTNYGYTF. As DNA, the CDR3 is TGTGCCACCAGCAGAGATCGGTGGAGCACTAACTATGGCTACACCTTC.

This clonotype was counted ten times or more. DNA of the CDR3: TGTGCCAGCAGTGAAGCGAGCGGGGGGGCAGATACGCAGTATTTT. It translates to CASSEASGGADTQYF. This rearrangement joins TRBV2 to TRBJ2-3; 10 bases agree with TRBD2. The V gene end was trimmed by 0 bases and the J gene end by 4 bases; junction bases not matched to a gene: 1. The CDR3 extends over 15 amino acids. Germline V gene data show CDR1 as SNHLY and CDR2 as FYNNEI.

The V and J genes are TRBV6-5 and TRBJ2-2; 9 nucleotides agree with TRBD1. There are 15 residues in the CDR3. Germline V gene sequence: CDR1 MNHEY, CDR2 SVGAGI. V was pared by 6 bases and J by 5 bases, with 7 bases of the junction left unmatched. CDR3 in DNA: TGTGCCAGCAGGGGGGGACAGGGTCGAACCGGGGAGCTGTTTTTT. Its translation: CASRGGQGRTGELFF.

There are a few counts of this clonotype. The rearrangement uses TRBV6-1 and TRBJ1-2, with TRBD1 identical over 8 bases. Per germline, CDR1 MNHNS and CDR2 SASEGT. The CDR3 is made up of 13 amino acids. J lost 6 bases, V lost 7 bases, and 7 bases had no gene match. The CDR3 spells CASTSGQADGYTF. The CDR3 DNA reads TGTGCCAGCACCTCGGGACAGGCGGATGGCTACACCTTC.

This rearrangement joins TRBV6-1 to TRBJ2-2, with D perhaps matching TRBD2 (5 bases). V was trimmed by 6 bases and J by 2 bases, leaving 10 bases between them. This CDR3 contains 14 residues. The germline V gene encodes CDR1 MNHNS and CDR2 SASEGT. CDR3 DNA sequence: TGTGCCAGCAGGTTTGGGAGTAACACCGGGGAGCTGTTTTTT. Protein product: CASRFGSNTGELFF.

The chain joins TRBV28 to TRBJ2-3; D is unresolved. CDR3 length: 14 amino acids. Per the germline V gene, CDR1 is MDHEN and CDR2 is SYDVKM. Trimming took 3 bases from V and 2 from J, leaving 9 bases between them. The CDR3 region has the DNA TGTGCCAGCAGTTTGGTCCTAGTCACAGATACGCAGTATTTT. Translating gives CASSLVLVTDTQYF.

This clonotype has only a few counts. J is TRBJ2-1 and V is TRBV7-2; no definite D call. This CDR3 comprises 14 residues. Germline V lookup: CDR1 SGHTA, CDR2 FQGNSA. V was clipped by 5 bases and J by 5 bases, with 13 bases between them. As DNA, the CDR3 is TGTGCCAGCAGCCGTAAGGCTTTAAACAATGAGCAGTTCTTC. It yields the protein CASSRKALNNEQFF.

In its sample, this clonotype was seen a few times. This chain connects TRBV18 to TRBJ2-1; 12 bases line up with TRBD2. V lost 6 bases, J lost 7 bases, and 7 bases stayed unmatched. Per germline, CDR1 KGHSH and CDR2 LQKENI. CDR3 length: 15 amino acids. The CDR3 region is CASSSATSGRNEQFF. The CDR3 DNA follows: TGTGCCAGCTCCTCGGCGACTAGCGGGAGAAATGAGCAGTTCTTC.

There are many counts of this clonotype. The chain has TRBV20-1 and TRBJ2-3; 7 bases map to TRBD2. The germline V gene encodes CDR1 DFQATT and CDR2 SNEGSKA (reference sequence). The V gene end was trimmed by 6 bases and the J gene end by 7 bases; junction bases not matched to a gene: 13. The CDR3 contains 14 residues. This chain's CDR3 is CSALGIAGDNTQYF. The CDR3 coding sequence is TGCAGTGCACTAGGGATCGCGGGGGATAATACGCAGTATTTT.

This clonotype showed up just once. This rearrangement joins TRBV20-1 to TRBJ1-5; 8 bases align to TRBD1. V trimming: 5 bases; J trimming: 6 bases; junction bases outside the gene matches: 18. The germline gives CDR1 DFQATT, CDR2 SNEGSKA (reference sequence). The CDR3 loop spans 17 amino acids. The CDR3 region is CSAPSSGAGGFSQPQHF. CDR3 nucleotides: TGCAGTGCTCCCTCCTCGGGGGCAGGGGGCTTTAGTCAGCCCCAGCATTTT.

At least ten counts were recorded for this clonotype. The chain is built from TRBV12-3 or TRBV12-4 and TRBJ2-2; no reliable D call. Trimming cost V 6 bases and J 3 bases, with 5 bases left between them. This CDR3 comprises 12 residues. CDR3 sequence reads: CASSPYTGELFF. The CDR3 nucleotides are TGTGCCAGCAGCCCCTACACCGGGGAGCTGTTTTTT.

The CDR3 loop is CASSQAGQTPRYF. In nucleotides, the CDR3 is TGTGCCAGCAGCCAAGCGGGACAGACGCCTCGGTACTTC. The chain couples TRBV3-1 to TRBJ2-5; 7 bases match TRBD1. The CDR3 spans 13 residues. Germline lookup yields CDR1 LGHDT and CDR2 YNNKEL (reference sequence). With 1 base clipped from V and 13 bases from J, the junction kept 9 bases outside the gene matches.

This clonotype was counted between two and nine times. The chain joins TRBV20-1 to TRBJ2-1, with unresolved D. The germline V and J ends were trimmed by 1 base and 3 bases, with 7 bases remaining between them. This CDR3 is built from 13 residues. In germline, CDR1 is DFQATT, CDR2 SNEGSKA (reference sequence). The CDR3: CSARAEIYNEQFF. For the CDR3, the DNA is TGCAGTGCTAGAGCTGAAATCTACAATGAGCAGTTCTTC.

The CDR3 is CSARVSNLGPSVNEQFF. In DNA, the CDR3 is TGCAGTGCTAGAGTCTCCAATCTAGGCCCTAGCGTCAATGAGCAGTTCTTC. The chain joins TRBV20-1 to TRBJ2-1; D may be TRBD2 (6 bases). V lost 1 base to trimming and J lost 6 bases, with 22 bases between them. This CDR3 spans 17 amino acids. From germline, CDR1 is DFQATT and CDR2 SNEGSKA (reference sequence).

J is TRBJ2-1 and V is TRBV4-2; D may correspond to TRBD1 or TRBD2 (5 bases each). Germline CDR1 reads LGHNA; CDR2 reads YNFKEQ. The CDR3 runs 13 residues. The V and J ends lost 2 bases and 8 bases respectively, with 10 bases between them. The CDR3 DNA is TGTGCCAGCAGCCAACGGGACCGGGATGAGCAGTTCTTC. Translated: CASSQRDRDEQFF.

As regards this clonotype: The junction and the germline gene differ at one end; a read error may be behind it. The V gene is TRBV27, the J gene TRBJ2-3; a possible D gene is TRBD2 (6 bases). CDR1 and CDR2 (germline): MNHEY, SMNVEV (reference sequence). The CDR3 runs to 15 residues. This CDR3 is CAGSFEGLGTDTQYF. Written as DNA, the CDR3 is TGTGCCGGCAGTTTTGAGGGACTGGGGACAGATACGCAGTATTTT.

V gene TRBV10-3 combines with J gene TRBJ1-5; D is unresolved. CDR1 ENHRY and CDR2 SYGVKD come from the germline V gene. The CDR3 has 14 residues. Trimming removed 3 bases from V and 0 bases from J, with 6 bases in between. The CDR3 sequence is CAISDSNSNQPQHF. The CDR3 DNA follows: TGTGCCATCAGTGACAGTAATAGCAATCAGCCCCAGCATTTT.

This clonotype was recorded a few times. V is TRBV7-6 and J is TRBJ2-7; a possible D gene is TRBD1 (5 bases). Germline loops: CDR1 SGHVS, CDR2 FNYEAQ. V shed 3 bases and J shed 6 bases, with 9 bases lying between them. The CDR3 has 12 amino acids. The DNA for the CDR3 is TGTGCCAGCAGCTTTGTACAGGCCGAGCAGTACTTC. It translates to CASSFVQAEQYF. Filled out from reference TRBV7-6 and TRBJ2-7, the complete variable domain reads GAGVSQSPRYKVTKRGQDVALRCDPISGHVSLYWYRQALGQGPEFLTYFNYEAQQDKSGLPNDRFSAERPEGSISTLTIQRTEQRDSAMYRCASSFVQAEQYFGPGTRLTVT.

The chain couples TRBV19 to TRBJ1-2, with unresolved D. Germline V gene data show CDR1 as LNHDA and CDR2 as SQIVND (reference sequence). The length of the CDR3 is 15 residues. The V end lost 7 bases, the J end lost 2 bases, and 17 bases lay between the germline ends. CDR3 protein: CASNQRRFRNYGYTF. In DNA form, the CDR3 reads TGTGCCAGTAATCAAAGGCGGTTTCGGAACTATGGCTACACCTTC.

The rearrangement joins TRBV20-1 to TRBJ2-7; D call uncertain. V was cut by 0 bases and J by 2 bases, with 8 bases left in between. Germline V gives CDR1 DFQATT, CDR2 SNEGSKA (reference sequence). This CDR3 contains 13 residues. The DNA for the CDR3 is TGCAGTGCTAGAGATAGGGCTACCTACGAGCAGTACTTC. This encodes CSARDRATYEQYF.

In this sample, this clonotype turned up many times. This rearrangement joins TRBV28 to TRBJ2-1; 12 bases are shared with TRBD2. Germline CDR1 is MDHEN and CDR2 is SYDVKM. This CDR3 spans 15 amino acids. V trimming: 0 bases; J trimming: 6 bases; junction bases outside the gene matches: 0. CDR3 nucleotide sequence: TGTGCCAGCAGTTTATGGACTAGCGGGAGCAATGAGCAGTTCTTC. This gives the protein CASSLWTSGSNEQFF.

This clonotype appeared once. For the CDR3, the DNA is TGTGCCAGCAGCTATACGGGACTAGTAGGGCTCAATGAGCAGTACTTC. It codes for CASSYTGLVGLNEQYF. The rearrangement links TRBV6-6 to TRBJ2-5, with TRBD2 identical over 8 bases. Per germline, CDR1 MNHNY and CDR2 SVGAGI (reference sequence). The length of the CDR3 is 16 residues. With 6 bases clipped from V and 11 bases from J, the junction kept 20 bases outside the gene matches.